What follows are 22 T cell receptor beta chains derived from one specimen sequenced in a study of response to subunit inactivated influenza vaccine. TCRdb reprocessed the RT-PCR reads via MiXCR and lists one record per CDR3 protein. The data show around 170,000 distinct CDR3 sequences, about 11% seen once. The source was CD8+ T cells sorted from PBMCs, collected roughly 24 months after vaccination. Receptors were obtained from a man between 50 and 75 years old who received an inactivated influenza vaccine.

This chain connects TRBV28 to TRBJ1-1; 8 bases fit TRBD1. Trimming at V came to 6 bases and at J to 11 bases, leaving 5 bases not matched to a gene. The germline V gene encodes CDR1 MDHEN and CDR2 SYDVKM. This CDR3 is built from 11 residues. This chain's CDR3 is CASSPDREAFF. In DNA, the CDR3 is TGTGCCAGCAGCCCGGACAGGGAGGCTTTCTTT.

The sample holds many counts of this clonotype. This sequence joins TRBV29-1 and TRBJ2-2; 7 nucleotides align to TRBD1. The CDR3 spans 14 residues. The V gene end was trimmed by 1 base and the J gene end by 6 bases; junction bases not matched to a gene: 5. Germline-derived CDR1 and CDR2 are SQVTM and ANQGSEA. CDR3 in amino acids: CSVEGTGEAGELFF. Here the CDR3 DNA reads TGCAGCGTTGAAGGGACAGGCGAGGCCGGGGAGCTGTTTTTT.

This clonotype occurred a few times. The rearrangement joins TRBV20-1 to TRBJ2-5, with TRBD2 as a possible D gene (6 bases). V was shortened by 0 bases and J by 5 bases, with 16 bases between the two germline ends. Germline V CDR1 and CDR2: DFQATT, SNEGSKA (reference sequence). The CDR3 consists of 15 residues. The CDR3 is CSARDPGLRRETQYF. CDR3 DNA sequence: TGCAGTGCTAGAGATCCGGGACTTAGGCGGGAGACCCAGTACTTC.

This clonotype ranks as large. This chain uses TRBV27 with TRBJ1-1; 8 bases align to TRBD1. Germline assignment: CDR1 MNHEY and CDR2 SMNVEV (reference sequence). The CDR3 contains 16 residues. V lost 6 bases, J lost 0 bases, and 9 bases stayed unmatched. In nucleotides, the CDR3 is TGTGCCAGCAGCCCATCCTGGACAGGGATGAACACTGAAGCTTTCTTT. Its protein product is CASSPSWTGMNTEAFF.

The genes are TRBV9 and TRBJ2-1, with D perhaps TRBD1 or TRBD2 (5 bases each). The V and J ends lost 3 bases and 7 bases respectively, with 14 bases between them. This CDR3 is 14 amino acids long. Germline V CDR1 and CDR2: SGDLS, YYNGEE. The CDR3 reads CASSDPGRNNEQFF. The CDR3 bases are TGTGCCAGCAGCGATCCGGGACGTAATAATGAGCAGTTCTTC.

This clonotype has just a few counts. J is TRBJ1-3 and V is TRBV28; TRBD1 might be the D (6 bases). Germline V CDR1 and CDR2: MDHEN, SYDVKM. Trimming left V 5 bases short and J 2 bases short, with 10 bases between. The CDR3 has 14 amino acids. Here the CDR3 reads CASSVGGAGNTIYF. The CDR3 DNA reads TGTGCCAGCAGTGTAGGGGGTGCTGGAAACACCATATATTTT.

V usage is TRBV10-2 and J usage is TRBJ2-7; 13 bases match TRBD2. V shed 3 bases, J shed 3 bases, and the junction held 8 bases outside the gene matches. CDR3 length: 17 residues. In germline, CDR1 is WSHSY, CDR2 SAAADI. CDR3 nucleotide sequence: TGCGCCAGCAGTGAATATGGGACTAGCGGGAATTTCTACGAGCAGTACTTC. Encoded protein: CASSEYGTSGNFYEQYF.

Only a few counts were recorded for this clonotype. The CDR3 DNA reads TGTGCCAGCAGTTACTCCCCAGGGCCGAACACTGAAGCTTTCTTT. This translates into CASSYSPGPNTEAFF. The V call is TRBV6-2 or TRBV6-3, the J call TRBJ1-1, with D perhaps TRBD1 (5 bases). The ends were cut back, 0 bases at V and 1 base at J, with 9 bases in the middle. CDR1 is MNHEY, CDR2 SVGEGT, per germline. The CDR3 totals 15 residues.

The V and J genes are TRBV6-5 and TRBJ2-1; TRBD1 might be the D (5 bases). Germline V CDR1 and CDR2: MNHEY, SVGAGI. The V end lost 5 bases, the J end lost 6 bases, and 8 bases lay between the germline ends. This CDR3 has 12 amino acids. The CDR3 coding sequence is TGTGCCAGCAGTGGGGCACTCAATGAGCAGTTCTTC. Translating it yields CASSGALNEQFF.

The table lists this clonotype with a few counts. V and J are TRBV7-9 and TRBJ1-1; D unclear. Germline assignment: CDR1 SEHNR and CDR2 FQNEAQ (reference sequence). V was clipped by 11 bases and J by 8 bases, with 18 bases between them. This CDR3 has 12 residues. CDR3 amino acids: CAAEVFLGEAFF. The DNA of the CDR3 is TGTGCCGCCGAGGTCTTCTTGGGGGAAGCTTTCTTT.

The chain uses TRBV3-1 and TRBJ2-5; D uncertain. With 0 bases removed from V and 8 bases from J, the gap between germline ends came to 16 bases. This CDR3 spans 15 amino acids. In germline, CDR1 is LGHDT, CDR2 YNNKEL (reference sequence). CDR3 nucleotides: TGTGCCAGCAGCCAAGACCGGTCTTGGCCCATCACCCAGTACTTC. Its translation is CASSQDRSWPITQYF.

The chain recombines TRBV9 with TRBJ2-7, with no clear D. This CDR3 has 15 amino acids. The V end was cut by 1 base, the J end by 2 bases, with 13 bases between. Germline V gives CDR1 SGDLS, CDR2 YYNGEE. The CDR3 loop is CASSVSFGLAYEQYF. CDR3 nucleotide sequence: TGTGCCAGCAGCGTATCATTCGGGCTTGCCTACGAGCAGTACTTC. Filled out from reference TRBV9 and TRBJ2-7, the complete variable domain reads DSGVTQTPKHLITATGQRVTLRCSPRSGDLSVYWYQQSLDQGLQFLIQYYNGEERAKGNILERFSAQQFPDLHSELNLSSLELGDSALYFCASSVSFGLAYEQYFGPGTRLTVT.

The rearrangement joins TRBV28 to TRBJ1-2, with D unclear. The germline V and J ends were trimmed by 3 bases and 0 bases, with 8 bases remaining between them. The germline V gene has CDR1 MDHEN and CDR2 SYDVKM. This CDR3 spans 14 amino acids. CDR3 coding DNA: TGTGCCAGCAGTTTTGTGGAAGCTAACTATGGCTACACCTTC. Its translation: CASSFVEANYGYTF.

This clonotype was observed at least ten times. The rearrangement links TRBV27 to TRBJ2-5; a possible D gene is TRBD2 (5 bases). CDR1 and CDR2 (germline): MNHEY, SMNVEV (reference sequence). The CDR3 loop spans 16 amino acids. Trimming removed 1 base from V and 4 bases from J, with 16 bases in between. The CDR3 region has the DNA TGTGCCAGCAGTTTATTTTTCGGAGGTTGGACAGAGACCCAGTACTTC. Translation gives CASSLFFGGWTETQYF.

In its sample, this clonotype was seen many times. This sequence joins TRBV28 and TRBJ1-1; 7 positions agree with TRBD1. Germline V gives CDR1 MDHEN, CDR2 SYDVKM. The CDR3 contains 13 residues. The trim removed 5 bases at V and 5 bases at J, leaving 5 bases unmatched. CDR3 in amino acids: CASSRQGRTEAFF. CDR3 sequence (DNA): TGTGCCAGCAGTCGACAGGGACGGACTGAAGCTTTCTTT. The entire variable domain, with the rest obtained from reference TRBV28 and TRBJ1-1, is as follows: DVKVTQSSRYLVKRTGEKVFLECVQDMDHENMFWYRQDPGLGLRLIYFSYDVKMKEKGDIPEGYSVSREKKERFSLILESASTNQTSMYLCASSRQGRTEAFFGQGTRLTVV.

The chain joins TRBV28 to TRBJ2-1; weak D call: TRBD2 (5 bases). Deletions cut 3 bases from V and 9 bases from J, with 18 bases between. The CDR3 totals 15 residues. Germline CDR1 MDHEN, CDR2 SYDVKM. This CDR3 reads CASSFRGPTSGEQFF. CDR3 coding DNA: TGTGCCAGCAGTTTTCGCGGGCCAACGTCGGGTGAGCAGTTCTTC.

The rearrangement links TRBV3-1 to TRBJ1-6; tentatively, D is TRBD1 (5 bases). Germline V lookup: CDR1 LGHDT, CDR2 YNNKEL (reference sequence). The CDR3 sequence is 14 residues long. Trimming pared 0 bases from V and 10 bases from J, leaving 10 bases between. The CDR3 is CASSQEQEGSPLHF. The CDR3 region has the DNA TGTGCCAGCAGCCAAGAGCAGGAGGGGTCACCCCTCCACTTT.

This chain joins TRBV6-5 and TRBJ1-5, with D unresolved. The CDR3 has 13 residues. Trimming took 4 bases from V and 1 from J, leaving 5 bases between them. Germline lookup yields CDR1 MNHEY and CDR2 SVGAGI. The CDR3 bases are TGTGCCAGCAGTTTGTGGAGCAATCAGCCCCAGCATTTT. Its protein product is CASSLWSNQPQHF.

The chain links TRBV28 to TRBJ1-4; TRBD1 might be the D (6 bases). From germline, CDR1 is MDHEN and CDR2 SYDVKM. V dropped 8 bases and J dropped 8 bases, with 12 bases sitting between them. CDR3 length: 12 residues. The chain's CDR3 is CASSTGTEKLFF. CDR3 sequence (DNA): TGTGCCAGCTCAACTGGGACAGAAAAACTGTTTTTT.

In its sample, this clonotype was seen a few times. Written as DNA, the CDR3 is TGCGCCAGCAGCTTGACTAGCGGGAGGGCCTACGAGCAGTACTTC. It translates to CASSLTSGRAYEQYF. V and J are TRBV5-1 and TRBJ2-7, with 13 bases lining up with TRBD2. The CDR3 totals 15 residues. Germline trimming cut 1 base from V and 2 bases from J; bases unmatched to any gene: 0. The V gene's germline CDR1 is SGHRS and CDR2 YFSETQ. Full variable domain (remainder filled in from reference TRBV5-1 and TRBJ2-7): KAGVTQTPRYLIKTRGQQVTLSCSPISGHRSVSWYQQTPGQGLQFLFEYFSETQRNKGNFPGRFSGRQFSNSRSEMNVSTLELGDSALYLCASSLTSGRAYEQYFGPGTRLTVT.

The rearrangement uses TRBV7-6 and TRBJ2-2; no definite D call. Trimming stripped 1 base from V and 2 bases from J, with 8 bases between. Germline loops: CDR1 SGHVS, CDR2 FNYEAQ. The CDR3 has 15 amino acids. The CDR3, as DNA: TGTGCCAGCAGCTTAGGGTGGGGAAACACCGGGGAGCTGTTTTTT. It encodes CASSLGWGNTGELFF.

This clonotype was detected only a few times. The genes are TRBV12-3 or TRBV12-4 and TRBJ1-4; TRBD1 matches at 7 bases. The CDR3 covers 15 residues. Trimming took 5 bases from V and 8 from J; bases not matched to a gene: 11. In nucleotides, the CDR3 is TGTGCCAGCAGTCCGTGGGGAGGGGGCTTAGAAAAACTGTTTTTT. The encoded protein is CASSPWGGGLEKLFF.